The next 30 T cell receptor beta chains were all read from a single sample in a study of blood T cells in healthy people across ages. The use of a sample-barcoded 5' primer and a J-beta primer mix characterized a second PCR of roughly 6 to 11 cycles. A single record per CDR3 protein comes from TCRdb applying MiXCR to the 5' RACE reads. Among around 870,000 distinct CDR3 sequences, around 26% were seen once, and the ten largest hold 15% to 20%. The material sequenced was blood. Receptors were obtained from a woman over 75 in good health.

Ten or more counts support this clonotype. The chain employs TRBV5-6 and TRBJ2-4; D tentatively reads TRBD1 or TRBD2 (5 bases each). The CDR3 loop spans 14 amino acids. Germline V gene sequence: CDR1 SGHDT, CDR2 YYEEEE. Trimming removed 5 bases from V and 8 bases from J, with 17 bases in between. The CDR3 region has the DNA TGTGCCAGCAGTCCCGGACACCTCGGGGACATTCAGTACTTC. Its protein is CASSPGHLGDIQYF. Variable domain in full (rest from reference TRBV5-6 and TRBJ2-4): DAGVTQSPTHLIKTRGQQVTLRCSPKSGHDTVSWYQQALGQGPQFIFQYYEEEERQRGNFPDRFSGHQFPNYSSELNVNALLLGDSALYLCASSPGHLGDIQYFGAGTRLSVL.

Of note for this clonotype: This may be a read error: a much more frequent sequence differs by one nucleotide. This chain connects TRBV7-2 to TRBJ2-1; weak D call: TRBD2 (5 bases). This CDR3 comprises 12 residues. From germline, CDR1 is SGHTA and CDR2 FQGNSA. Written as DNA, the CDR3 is TGTGCCAGCAGCTCCGAACGGGGTGAGCAGGTCTTC. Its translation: CASSSERGEQVF.

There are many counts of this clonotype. The CDR3: CATSRDTGAYEQYF. CDR3 coding DNA: TGTGCCACCAGCAGAGATACAGGCGCCTACGAGCAGTACTTC. This chain links TRBV15 with TRBJ2-7, with D possibly being TRBD1 (5 bases). V was trimmed by 0 bases and J by 2 bases, leaving 8 bases between them. There are 14 residues in the CDR3. The germline CDR1 and CDR2 sequences are LNHNV and YYDKDF (reference sequence).

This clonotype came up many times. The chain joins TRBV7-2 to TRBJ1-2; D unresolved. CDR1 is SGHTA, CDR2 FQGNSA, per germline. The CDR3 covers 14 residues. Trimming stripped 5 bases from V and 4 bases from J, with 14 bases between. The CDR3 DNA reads TGTGCCAGCAGCCCCCACGTTCCGCTCTATGGCTACACCTTC. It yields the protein CASSPHVPLYGYTF.

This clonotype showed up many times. Here the CDR3 reads CATSRDVGVTKTQYF. Here the CDR3 DNA reads TGTGCCACCAGCAGAGATGTTGGGGTAACGAAGACCCAGTACTTC. This sequence joins TRBV15 and TRBJ2-5; D not resolved. Trimming removed 0 bases from V and 6 bases from J, with 14 bases in between. The CDR3 runs 15 residues. Per the germline V gene, CDR1 is LNHNV and CDR2 is YYDKDF (reference sequence).

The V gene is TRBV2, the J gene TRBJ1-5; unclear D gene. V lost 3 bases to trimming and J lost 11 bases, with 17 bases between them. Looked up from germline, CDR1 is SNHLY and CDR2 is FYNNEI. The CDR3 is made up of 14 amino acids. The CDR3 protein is CASSENVFSGAQHF. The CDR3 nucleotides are TGTGCCAGCAGTGAGAATGTTTTTTCAGGAGCCCAGCATTTT.

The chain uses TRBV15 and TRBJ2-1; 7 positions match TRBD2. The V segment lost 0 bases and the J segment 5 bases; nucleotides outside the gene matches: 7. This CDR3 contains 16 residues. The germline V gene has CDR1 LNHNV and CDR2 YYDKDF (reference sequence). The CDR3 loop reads CATSRDSTSVNNEQFF. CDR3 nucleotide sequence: TGTGCCACCAGCAGAGATAGTACTAGCGTCAACAATGAGCAGTTCTTC.

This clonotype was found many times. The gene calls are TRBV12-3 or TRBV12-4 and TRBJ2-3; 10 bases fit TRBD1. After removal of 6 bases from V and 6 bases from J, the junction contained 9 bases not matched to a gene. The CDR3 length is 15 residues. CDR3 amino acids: CASRLGTGVSDTQYF. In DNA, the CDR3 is TGTGCCAGCAGGCTCGGGACAGGGGTCTCCGATACGCAGTATTTT.

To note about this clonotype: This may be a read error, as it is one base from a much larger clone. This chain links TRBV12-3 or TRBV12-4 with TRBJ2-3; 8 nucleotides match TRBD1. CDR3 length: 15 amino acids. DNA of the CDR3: TGTGCCAGCAGTGCACGGACAGGGCAAAAAGATACGGAGTATTTT. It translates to CASSARTGQKDTEYF.

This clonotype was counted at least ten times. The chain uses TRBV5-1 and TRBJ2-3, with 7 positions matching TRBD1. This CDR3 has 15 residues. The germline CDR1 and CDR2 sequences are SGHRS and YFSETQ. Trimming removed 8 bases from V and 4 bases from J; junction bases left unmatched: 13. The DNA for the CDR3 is TGCGCCAGTTGGAACCGGGACAGACTCTCAGATACGCAGTATTTT. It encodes CASWNRDRLSDTQYF.

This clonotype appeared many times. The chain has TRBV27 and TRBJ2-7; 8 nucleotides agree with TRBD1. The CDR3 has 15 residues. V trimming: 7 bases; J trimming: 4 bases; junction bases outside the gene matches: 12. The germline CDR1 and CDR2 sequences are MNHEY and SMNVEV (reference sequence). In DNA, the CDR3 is TGTGCCAGCACCACCCTCTCAGGGGGCACGTACGAGCAGTACTTC. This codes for CASTTLSGGTYEQYF.

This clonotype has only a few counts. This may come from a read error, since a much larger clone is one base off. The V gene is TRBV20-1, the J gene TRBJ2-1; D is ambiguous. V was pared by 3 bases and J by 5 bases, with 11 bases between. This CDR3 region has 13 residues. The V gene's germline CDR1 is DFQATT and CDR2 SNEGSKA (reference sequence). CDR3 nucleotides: TGCAGTGCTAGTAAGGCAGAACACAATGAGCAGTTCTTC. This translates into CSASKAEHNEQFF.

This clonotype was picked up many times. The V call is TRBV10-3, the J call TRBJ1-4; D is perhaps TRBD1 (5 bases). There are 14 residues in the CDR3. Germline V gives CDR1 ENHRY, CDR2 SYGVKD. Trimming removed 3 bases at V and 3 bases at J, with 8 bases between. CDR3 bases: TGTGCCATCAGTGAAGGAGGGGCTAATGAAAAACTGTTTTTT. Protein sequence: CAISEGGANEKLFF.

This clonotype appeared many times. The CDR3, as DNA: TGTGCCAGCAGCTTAGCTGTGATCGACCGGATTTCTAACACAGATACGCAGTATTTT. Translating gives CASSLAVIDRISNTDTQYF. V is TRBV7-2 and J is TRBJ2-3; D gene ambiguous. Germline assignment: CDR1 SGHTA and CDR2 FQGNSA. V gave up 0 bases and J gave up 2 bases, with 21 bases separating them. The CDR3 loop spans 19 amino acids. Filled out from reference TRBV7-2 and TRBJ2-3, the complete variable domain reads GAGVSQSPSNKVTEKGKDVELRCDPISGHTALYWYRQSLGQGLEFLIYFQGNSAPDKSGLPSDRFSAERTGGSVSTLTIQRTQQEDSAVYLCASSLAVIDRISNTDTQYFGPGTRLTVL.

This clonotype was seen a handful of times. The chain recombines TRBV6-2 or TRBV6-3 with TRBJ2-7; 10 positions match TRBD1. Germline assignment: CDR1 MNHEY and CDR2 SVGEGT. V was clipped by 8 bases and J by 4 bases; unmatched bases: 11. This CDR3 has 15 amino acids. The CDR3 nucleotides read TGTGCCAGCCGACTCAAGGACAGGGGGGAGTACGAGCAGTACTTC. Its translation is CASRLKDRGEYEQYF.

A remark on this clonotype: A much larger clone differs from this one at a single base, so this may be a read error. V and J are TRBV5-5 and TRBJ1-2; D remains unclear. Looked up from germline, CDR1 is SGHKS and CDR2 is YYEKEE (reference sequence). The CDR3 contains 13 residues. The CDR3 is CANSLTPTSGYTF. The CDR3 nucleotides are TGTGCCAACAGCTTGACCCCCACAAGTGGCTACACCTTC.

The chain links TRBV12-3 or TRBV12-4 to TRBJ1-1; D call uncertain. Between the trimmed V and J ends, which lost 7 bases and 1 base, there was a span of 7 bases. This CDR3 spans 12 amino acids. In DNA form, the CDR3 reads TGTGCCAGCACCTGGACGAACACTGAAGCTTTCTTT. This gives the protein CASTWTNTEAFF.

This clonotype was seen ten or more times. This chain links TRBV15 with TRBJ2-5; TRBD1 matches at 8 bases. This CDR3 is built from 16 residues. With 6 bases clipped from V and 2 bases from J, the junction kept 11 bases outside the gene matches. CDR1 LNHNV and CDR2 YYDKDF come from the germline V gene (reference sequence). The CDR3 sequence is CATSAGWNRGQETQYF. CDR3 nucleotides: TGTGCCACCAGTGCCGGGTGGAACAGGGGGCAAGAGACCCAGTACTTC.

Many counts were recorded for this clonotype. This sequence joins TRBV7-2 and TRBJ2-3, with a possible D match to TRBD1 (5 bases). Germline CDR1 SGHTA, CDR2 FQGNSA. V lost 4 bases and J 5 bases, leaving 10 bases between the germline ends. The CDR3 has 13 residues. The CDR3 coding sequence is TGTGCCAGCAGCTCGCGACAGCAAGATACGCAGTATTTT. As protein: CASSSRQQDTQYF.

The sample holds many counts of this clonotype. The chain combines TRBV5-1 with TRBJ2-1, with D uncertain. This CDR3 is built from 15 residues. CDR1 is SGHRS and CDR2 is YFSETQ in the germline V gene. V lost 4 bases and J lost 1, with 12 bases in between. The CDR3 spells CASSISDQSYNEQFF. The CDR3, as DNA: TGCGCCAGCAGCATATCCGACCAATCCTACAATGAGCAGTTCTTC.

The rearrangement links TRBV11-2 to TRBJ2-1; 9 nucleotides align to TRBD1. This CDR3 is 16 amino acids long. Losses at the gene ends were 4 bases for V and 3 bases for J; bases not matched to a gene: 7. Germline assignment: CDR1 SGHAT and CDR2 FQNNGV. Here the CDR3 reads CASSSPGTGNYNEQFF. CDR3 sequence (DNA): TGTGCCAGCAGCTCCCCCGGGACAGGGAACTACAATGAGCAGTTCTTC.

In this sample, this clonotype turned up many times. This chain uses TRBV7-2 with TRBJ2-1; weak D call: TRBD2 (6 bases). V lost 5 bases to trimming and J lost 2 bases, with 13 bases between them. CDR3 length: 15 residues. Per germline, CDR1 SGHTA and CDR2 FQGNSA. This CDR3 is CASSQRRGPYNEQFF. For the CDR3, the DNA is TGTGCCAGCAGCCAGAGGAGGGGACCCTACAATGAGCAGTTCTTC.

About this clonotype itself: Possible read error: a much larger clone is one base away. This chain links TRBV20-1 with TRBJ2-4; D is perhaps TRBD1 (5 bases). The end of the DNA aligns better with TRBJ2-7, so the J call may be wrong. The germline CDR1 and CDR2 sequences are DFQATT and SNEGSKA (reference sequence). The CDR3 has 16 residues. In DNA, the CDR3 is TGCAGTGCTAGAGCGGGCGGATCGCAGGGATGCCACGAGCAGTACTTC. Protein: CSARAGGSQGCHEQYF.

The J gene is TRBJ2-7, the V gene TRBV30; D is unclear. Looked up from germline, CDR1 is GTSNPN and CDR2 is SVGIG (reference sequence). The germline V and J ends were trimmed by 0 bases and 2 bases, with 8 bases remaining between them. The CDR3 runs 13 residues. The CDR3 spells CAWSVGTTYEQYF. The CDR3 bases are TGTGCCTGGAGTGTCGGTACAACCTACGAGCAGTACTTC. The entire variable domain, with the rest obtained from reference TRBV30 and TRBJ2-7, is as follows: SQTIHQWPATLVQPVGSPLSLECTVEGTSNPNLYWYRQAAGRGLQLLFYSVGIGQISSEVPQNLSASRPQDRQFILSSKKLLLSDSGFYLCAWSVGTTYEQYFGPGTRLTVT.

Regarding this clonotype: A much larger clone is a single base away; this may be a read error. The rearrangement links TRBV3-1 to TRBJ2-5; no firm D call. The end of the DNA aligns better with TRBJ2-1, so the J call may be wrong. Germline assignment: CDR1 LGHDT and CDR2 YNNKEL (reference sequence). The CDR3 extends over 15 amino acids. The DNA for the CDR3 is TGTGCCAGCAGCCAAGAGGTTGTGGTAGAAGAGACCCAGTTCTTC. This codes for CASSQEVVVEETQFF.

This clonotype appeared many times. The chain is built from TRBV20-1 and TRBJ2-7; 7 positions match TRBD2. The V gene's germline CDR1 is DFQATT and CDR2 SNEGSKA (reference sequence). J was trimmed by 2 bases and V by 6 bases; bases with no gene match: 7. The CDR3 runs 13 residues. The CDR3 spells CSARGDPAYEQYF. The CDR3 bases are TGCAGTGCCCGGGGGGACCCAGCCTACGAGCAGTACTTC.

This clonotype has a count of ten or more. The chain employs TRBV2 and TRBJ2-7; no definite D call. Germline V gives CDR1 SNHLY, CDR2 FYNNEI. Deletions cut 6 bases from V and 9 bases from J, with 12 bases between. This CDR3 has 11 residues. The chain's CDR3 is CASSRRQGQYF. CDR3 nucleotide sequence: TGTGCCAGCAGCCGCCGGCAAGGGCAGTACTTC. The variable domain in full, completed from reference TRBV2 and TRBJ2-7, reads EPEVTQTPSHQVTQMGQEVILRCVPISNHLYFYWYRQILGQKVEFLVSFYNNEISEKSEIFDDQFSVERPDGSNFTLKIRSTKLEDSAMYFCASSRRQGQYFGPGTRLTVT.

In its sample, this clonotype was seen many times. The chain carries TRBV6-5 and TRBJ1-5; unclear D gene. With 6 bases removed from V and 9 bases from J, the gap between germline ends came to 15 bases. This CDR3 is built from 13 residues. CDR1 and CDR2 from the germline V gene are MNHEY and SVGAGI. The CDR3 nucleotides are TGTGCCAGCAGAACCTCGCGGGGTGCGCCCCAGCATTTT. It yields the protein CASRTSRGAPQHF.

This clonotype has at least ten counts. In nucleotides, the CDR3 is TGTGCCAGCAGCTGGGGGGTCCCCTCCTACAATGAGCAGTTCTTC. The encoded protein is CASSWGVPSYNEQFF. The V and J genes are TRBV7-2 and TRBJ2-1, with D tentatively TRBD2 (6 bases). Trimming removed 4 bases from V and 0 bases from J, with 10 bases in between. This CDR3 is built from 15 residues. Germline CDR1 SGHTA, CDR2 FQGNSA. Filled out from reference TRBV7-2 and TRBJ2-1, the complete variable domain reads GAGVSQSPSNKVTEKGKDVELRCDPISGHTALYWYRQSLGQGLEFLIYFQGNSAPDKSGLPSDRFSAERTGGSVSTLTIQRTQQEDSAVYLCASSWGVPSYNEQFFGPGTRLTVL.

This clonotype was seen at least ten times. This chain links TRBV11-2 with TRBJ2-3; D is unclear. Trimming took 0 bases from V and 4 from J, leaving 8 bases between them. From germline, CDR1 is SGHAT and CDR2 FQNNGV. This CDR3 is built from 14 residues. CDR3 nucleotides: TGTGCCAGCAGCTTAGATGAGTGGTCAGATACGCAGTATTTT. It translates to CASSLDEWSDTQYF.